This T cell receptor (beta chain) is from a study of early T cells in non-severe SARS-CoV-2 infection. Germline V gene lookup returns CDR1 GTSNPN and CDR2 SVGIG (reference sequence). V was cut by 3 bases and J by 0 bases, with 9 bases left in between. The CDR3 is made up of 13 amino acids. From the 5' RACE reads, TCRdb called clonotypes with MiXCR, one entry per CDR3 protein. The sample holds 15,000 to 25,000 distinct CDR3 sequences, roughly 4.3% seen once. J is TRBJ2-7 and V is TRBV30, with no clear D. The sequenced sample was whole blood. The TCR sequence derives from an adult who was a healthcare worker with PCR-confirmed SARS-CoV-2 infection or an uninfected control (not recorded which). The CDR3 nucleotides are TGTGCCTGGAGGTCTTGGGGCTCCTACGAGCAGTACTTC. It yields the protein CAWRSWGSYEQYF.